This T cell receptor (beta chain) emerged from a study of response to subunit inactivated influenza vaccine. This clonotype was detected ten times or more. Its target is not known. V was shortened by 3 bases and J by 2 bases, with 8 bases between the two germline ends. The CDR3 has 15 residues. Study-wide points: It was the authors' suggestion that each seasonal influenza vaccination recruits few new T cells.

TCRdb reanalysed the RT-PCR reads using MiXCR and keeps one entry per CDR3 protein. This sample has about 700,000 distinct CDR3 sequences, with over 11% found just once. The rearrangement uses TRBV12-3 or TRBV12-4 and TRBJ2-6, with D unclear. Sequenced here: PBMCs from blood, sampled less than 15 days before vaccination. The sequence came from a man over 45 who received an inactivated influenza vaccine. DNA of the CDR3: TGTGCCAGCAGTTTCAGCGTCCCTGGGGCCAACGTCCTGACTTTC. It is translated as CASSFSVPGANVLTF.